The 27 T cell receptor beta chains below were found in one sample sequenced in a study of identical twins. Each CDR3 protein is one row after TCRdb ran MiXCR on the 5' RACE reads. In the table there are 1.5 million to 2 million distinct CDR3 sequences, less than 40% of which are singletons. Sequencing was done on a sample of cord blood. Receptor source: a newborn girl in good health.

CDR3: CASSIYRFTGELFF. The CDR3 coding sequence is TGCGCCAGCAGCATCTACAGGTTCACCGGGGAGCTGTTTTTT. The chain uses TRBV5-1 and TRBJ2-2; D may be TRBD1 (5 bases). This CDR3 region has 14 residues. The V end lost 4 bases, the J end lost 4 bases, and 11 bases lay between the germline ends. CDR1 SGHRS and CDR2 YFSETQ come from the germline V gene.

The chain has TRBV7-6 and TRBJ2-3, with TRBD2 as a possible D gene (5 bases). In germline, CDR1 is SGHVS, CDR2 FNYEAQ. This CDR3 has 16 amino acids. V was clipped by 5 bases and J by 7 bases, with 22 bases between them. CDR3 protein: CASSPARWEIVNTQYF. The CDR3 coding sequence is TGTGCCAGCAGCCCGGCGCGGTGGGAGATAGTAAATACGCAGTATTTT.

Notes on this clonotype: Relative to the germline gene, one junction end is altered; a read error may explain this. The chain uses TRBV12-3 or TRBV12-4 and TRBJ2-3, with 10 nucleotides matching TRBD2. CDR3 length equals 15 residues. CDR3 amino acids: CASRFSGGITDMQYF. The DNA of the CDR3 is TGTGCCAGCAGATTTAGCGGGGGGATCACAGATATGCAGTATTTT.

This clonotype was picked up a small number of times. The chain uses TRBV5-1 and TRBJ2-3; 8 nucleotides match TRBD2. V shed 0 bases and J 1 base; nucleotides not matched to a gene: 7. Germline lookup yields CDR1 SGHRS and CDR2 YFSETQ. This CDR3 contains 17 residues. The CDR3 bases are TGCGCCAGCAGCTTGGCCGGGGGGGGCTACCGCACAGATACGCAGTATTTT. It yields the protein CASSLAGGGYRTDTQYF.

The chain links TRBV12-3 or TRBV12-4 to TRBJ2-7; D not certain. The CDR3 length is 13 residues. Trimming took 3 bases from V and 3 from J, leaving 9 bases between them. CDR3: CASSFRRNYEQYF. CDR3 DNA sequence: TGTGCCAGCAGTTTTAGGAGAAACTACGAGCAGTACTTC.

With respect to this clonotype: This may be a read error: a much more frequent sequence differs by one nucleotide. V is TRBV4-2 and J is TRBJ1-5; unclear D gene. Looked up from germline, CDR1 is LGHNA and CDR2 is YNFKEQ. Trimming pared 0 bases from V and 5 bases from J, leaving 5 bases between. The CDR3 runs to 13 residues. The CDR3: CASSQDTDQPQHF. The CDR3 DNA reads TGTGCCAGCAGCCAAGATACGGATCAGCCCCAGCATTTT.

This clonotype has a handful of counts. The gene calls are TRBV28 and TRBJ2-1; 12 bases match TRBD2. The CDR3 contains 14 residues. Germline V CDR1 and CDR2: MDHEN, SYDVKM. J was trimmed by 15 bases and V by 3 bases; bases with no gene match: 9. CDR3 in amino acids: CASSLTSGSSSGFF. The CDR3 DNA reads TGTGCCAGCAGTTTGACTAGCGGGAGCTCCTCCGGGTTCTTC.

This clonotype has just a few counts. One end of the junction is discordant with germline, which a read error may explain. The chain couples TRBV7-7 to TRBJ2-1; the D is unclear. CDR1 and CDR2 from the germline V gene are SSHAT and FNYEAQ (reference sequence). This CDR3 spans 13 amino acids. CDR3 sequence reads: CASSFSLNNEQFF. CDR3 sequence (DNA): TGTGCTAGCAGCTTTAGCCTCAACAATGAGCAGTTCTTC.

This clonotype was seen more than once but under ten times. V gene TRBV3-1 combines with J gene TRBJ2-5; 7 bases are a match to TRBD2. Germline CDR1 and CDR2: LGHDT and YNNKEL (reference sequence). V lost 4 bases to trimming and J lost 6 bases; unmatched junction nucleotides: 11. The CDR3 spans 15 residues. CDR3 DNA: TGTGCCAGCAGCCGGGACTACCGAGGGAGTAAGACCCAGTACTTC. Translated: CASSRDYRGSKTQYF.

V gene TRBV9 combines with J gene TRBJ2-5, with a possible D match to TRBD2 (5 bases). Trimming took 4 bases from V and 11 from J, leaving 24 bases between them. From germline, CDR1 is SGDLS and CDR2 YYNGEE. The CDR3 covers 15 residues. The chain's CDR3 is CASSQQHGLFGEQYF. For the CDR3, the DNA is TGTGCCAGCAGCCAACAACACGGACTGTTCGGGGAGCAGTACTTC.

Only a few counts were recorded for this clonotype. The rearrangement uses TRBV12-3 or TRBV12-4 and TRBJ2-1, with 7 bases that match TRBD1. CDR3 length: 16 amino acids. V shed 3 bases and J 5 bases; nucleotides not matched to a gene: 10. The chain's CDR3 is CASSFYDGTEHNEQFF. The CDR3 nucleotides are TGTGCCAGCAGTTTCTACGACGGGACAGAACACAATGAGCAGTTCTTC.

The chain combines TRBV20-1 with TRBJ2-7, with a weak D call TRBD1 (5 bases). Germline assignment: CDR1 DFQATT and CDR2 SNEGSKA (reference sequence). V was cut by 4 bases and J by 7 bases, with 14 bases left in between. The CDR3 loop spans 12 amino acids. CDR3 in amino acids: CSANQGHNEQYF. The DNA of the CDR3 is TGCAGTGCTAATCAGGGCCACAATGAGCAGTACTTC.

To note about this clonotype: The junction does not match germline at one end; this may be a read error. The chain joins TRBV5-1 to TRBJ2-7, with D perhaps matching TRBD2 (6 bases). The CDR3 has 12 amino acids. Germline values: CDR1 SGHRS, CDR2 YFSETQ. CDR3 amino acids: CASRLAGNEQYF. CDR3 in DNA: TGCGCCAGCAGATTGGCGGGGAATGAGCAGTACTTC.

The genes are TRBV24-1 and TRBJ2-2; D uncertain. The CDR3 runs to 13 residues. Trimming cost V 5 bases and J 4 bases, with 7 bases left between them. Germline V gene sequence: CDR1 KGHDR, CDR2 SFDVKD. CDR3 coding DNA: TGTGCCACCAGTGCTTTTACCACCGGGGAGCTGTTTTTT. Protein product: CATSAFTTGELFF.

The CDR3 reads CASSSWPRGGLLADTQYF. CDR3 coding DNA: TGTGCCAGCAGCTCTTGGCCCAGGGGGGGTCTGCTAGCAGATACGCAGTATTTT. The chain links TRBV7-6 to TRBJ2-3; D may be TRBD1 or TRBD2 (7 bases each). CDR3 length equals 18 residues. Germline V gene lookup returns CDR1 SGHVS and CDR2 FNYEAQ. V was cut by 4 bases and J by 4 bases, with 24 bases left in between.

This clonotype was found a few times. The J gene is TRBJ2-3, the V gene TRBV11-3; D gene unclear. The CDR3 is 14 amino acids. The germline V and J ends were trimmed by 3 bases and 2 bases, with 9 bases remaining between them. Germline values: CDR1 SGHNT, CDR2 YENEEA. In DNA form, the CDR3 reads TGTGCCAGCAGCTTGATTGGGGTCACAGATACGCAGTATTTT. Encoded protein: CASSLIGVTDTQYF. The full variable domain, its missing parts supplied by reference TRBV11-3 and TRBJ2-3, is EAGVVQSPRYKIIEKKQPVAFWCNPISGHNTLYWYLQNLGQGPELLIRYENEEAVDDSQLPKDRFSAERLKGVDSTLKIQPAELGDSAVYLCASSLIGVTDTQYFGPGTRLTVL.

The gene calls are TRBV20-1 and TRBJ2-1, with 7 bases matching TRBD1. CDR1 and CDR2 from the germline V gene are DFQATT and SNEGSKA (reference sequence). The CDR3 is 17 amino acids. V trimming: 6 bases; J trimming: 0 bases; junction bases outside the gene matches: 14. The CDR3 sequence: CSAPKGALLSSYNEQFF. The CDR3 DNA is TGCAGTGCCCCGAAGGGGGCCCTCCTAAGCTCCTACAATGAGCAGTTCTTC.

Only a few counts were recorded for this clonotype. J is TRBJ2-7 and V is TRBV4-2; weak D call: TRBD2 (6 bases). Deletions cut 1 base from V and 5 bases from J, with 15 bases between. The germline CDR1 and CDR2 sequences are LGHNA and YNFKEQ. This CDR3 has 15 amino acids. CDR3 coding DNA: TGTGCCAGCAGCCAAGCTACGACTAGGCGCGACGAGCAGTACTTC. This encodes CASSQATTRRDEQYF.

The chain joins TRBV3-1 to TRBJ2-2; no clear D gene. CDR1 and CDR2 (germline): LGHDT, YNNKEL (reference sequence). CDR3 length: 16 amino acids. Trimming removed 4 bases from V and 3 bases from J, with 15 bases in between. CDR3 residues: CASSLESSGDTGELFF. DNA of the CDR3: TGTGCCAGCAGCCTAGAAAGTAGTGGGGACACCGGGGAGCTGTTTTTT.

The chain combines TRBV18 with TRBJ1-1, with D hard to call. This CDR3 spans 15 amino acids. CDR1 and CDR2 from the germline V gene are KGHSH and LQKENI. The germline V and J ends were trimmed by 0 bases and 4 bases, with 12 bases remaining between them. CDR3 loop: CASSPPATRSTEAFF. The DNA for the CDR3 is TGTGCCAGCTCACCACCGGCGACGAGGAGCACTGAAGCTTTCTTT.

There are a few counts of this clonotype. The chain carries TRBV19 and TRBJ1-6, with D tentatively TRBD1 (5 bases). This CDR3 spans 13 amino acids. Germline CDR1 is LNHDA and CDR2 is SQIVND (reference sequence). V was cut by 8 bases and J by 9 bases, with 14 bases left in between. The CDR3 spells CASSSMGGSPLHF. For the CDR3, the DNA is TGTGCCAGTTCTTCAATGGGGGGTTCACCCCTCCACTTT.

The V and J genes are TRBV7-9 and TRBJ2-2, with a tentative D call TRBD2 (6 bases). The CDR3 length is 18 residues. V lost 5 bases and J 7 bases, leaving 26 bases between the germline ends. CDR1 is SEHNR, CDR2 FQNEAQ, per germline (reference sequence). CDR3 bases: TGTGCCAGCAGCCCCGCCGTCCTAGCGATATCCAATGACGGGGAGCTGTTTTTT. This translates into CASSPAVLAISNDGELFF.

The chain employs TRBV7-6 and TRBJ1-1; TRBD1 matches 9 bases. This CDR3 has 16 amino acids. Germline V gene sequence: CDR1 SGHVS, CDR2 FNYEAQ. The V and J ends lost 2 bases and 4 bases, in that order; junction bases with no gene match: 8. The CDR3 coding sequence is TGTGCCAGCAGCTTAAGAGGACAGGGGTTTGGCACTGAAGCTTTCTTT. Translated, it gives CASSLRGQGFGTEAFF.

The sample holds many counts of this clonotype. The chain joins TRBV29-1 to TRBJ2-3; D gene uncertain. Trimming left V 4 bases short and J 0 bases short, with 5 bases between. Germline loops: CDR1 SQVTM, CDR2 ANQGSEA. The CDR3 consists of 12 residues. CDR3 coding DNA: TGCAGCGTTGCGGATAGCACAGATACGCAGTATTTT. This sequence encodes CSVADSTDTQYF.

This clonotype was seen many times. The chain has TRBV28 and TRBJ2-7; D gene unclear. V gave up 7 bases and J gave up 0 bases, with 4 bases separating them. The CDR3 consists of 11 residues. Germline V gene lookup returns CDR1 MDHEN and CDR2 SYDVKM. The CDR3 loop reads CASTYSYEQYF. The CDR3 DNA is TGTGCCAGCACATACTCCTACGAGCAGTACTTC.

This clonotype has just a few counts. CDR3 sequence: CSVEGTSGRVVGEQFF. The CDR3 DNA is TGCAGCGTTGAAGGTACTAGCGGGAGAGTGGTAGGTGAGCAGTTCTTC. The chain carries TRBV29-1 and TRBJ2-1; 11 bases fit TRBD2. Per the germline V gene, CDR1 is SQVTM and CDR2 is ANQGSEA. Losses at the gene ends were 1 base for V and 9 bases for J; bases not matched to a gene: 11. CDR3 length: 16 residues.

This chain uses TRBV5-6 with TRBJ2-7, with TRBD2 matching 7 bases. The V segment lost 0 bases and the J segment 5 bases; nucleotides outside the gene matches: 2. This CDR3 has 13 residues. Germline V gives CDR1 SGHDT, CDR2 YYEEEE. This CDR3 reads CASSLETSNEQYF. DNA for the CDR3: TGTGCCAGCAGCTTGGAGACTAGCAACGAGCAGTACTTC.